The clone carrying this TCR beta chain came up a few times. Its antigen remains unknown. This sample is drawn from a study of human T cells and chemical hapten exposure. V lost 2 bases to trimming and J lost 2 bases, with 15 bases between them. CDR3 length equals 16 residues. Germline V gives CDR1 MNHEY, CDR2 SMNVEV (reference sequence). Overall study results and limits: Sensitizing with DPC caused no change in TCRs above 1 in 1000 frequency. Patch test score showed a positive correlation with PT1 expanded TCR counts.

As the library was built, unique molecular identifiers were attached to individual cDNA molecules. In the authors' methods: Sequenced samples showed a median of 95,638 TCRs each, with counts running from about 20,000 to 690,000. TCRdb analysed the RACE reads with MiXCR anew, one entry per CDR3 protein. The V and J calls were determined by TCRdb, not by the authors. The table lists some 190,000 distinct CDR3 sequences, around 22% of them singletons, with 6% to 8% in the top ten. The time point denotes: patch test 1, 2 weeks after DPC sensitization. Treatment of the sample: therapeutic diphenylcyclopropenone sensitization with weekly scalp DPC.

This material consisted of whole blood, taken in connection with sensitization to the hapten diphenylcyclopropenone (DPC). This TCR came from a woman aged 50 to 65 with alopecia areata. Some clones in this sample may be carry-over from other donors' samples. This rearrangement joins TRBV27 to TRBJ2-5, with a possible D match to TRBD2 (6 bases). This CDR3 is CASSLDRLAQQETQYF. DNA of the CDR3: TGTGCCAGCAGTTTAGATCGTCTAGCGCAACAAGAGACCCAGTACTTC.